These T cell receptor beta chains were read from a single sample in a study of cytomegalovirus exposure and HLA in healthy donors. Some clones are missing from TCRdb's copy, which holds only in-frame ones; the method was immunoSEQ multiplex PCR. The sample lists approximately 280,000 clones, 88% seen once, with about 0.86% in the top ten. The sample taken for sequencing was PBMCs. The receptors were sampled from a woman aged 18-30 years in good health and CMV-seronegative. The CDR3 runs from the conserved cysteine through the conserved F or W. The order of the fields is clone size, V gene, D gene, J gene, CDR3 DNA, CDR3 protein. The D gene is left open where the match is weak. Not all rows give a size; the values are once, few, many and, for expanded clones, a class.

NA	TRBV27	NA	TRBJ1-5	TGTGCCAGCAGTCCGCTCAACCGACGGGTTAGCAATCAGCCCCAGCATTTT	CASSPLNRRVSNQPQHF
NA	TRBV15	NA	TRBJ1-1	TGTGCCACCAGCCCAACCGGCAGGGTCGGCACTGAAGCTTTCTTT	CATSPTGRVGTEAFF
NA	TRBV28	TRBD1	TRBJ1-2	TGTGCCAGCAGTATCACAGGGGTCTATGGCTACACCTTC	CASSITGVYGYTF
NA	TRBV5-4	NA	TRBJ2-3	TGTGCCAGCAGCCCCTCCGTGAGAGCGGTCACAGATACGCAGTATTTT	CASSPSVRAVTDTQYF
once	TRBV27	NA	TRBJ2-7	TGTGCCAGCAGTTTCACCCTGGGGGGTAGCTCCTACGAGCAGTACTTC	CASSFTLGGSSYEQYF
few	TRBV18	NA	TRBJ1-2	TGTGCCAGCTCACCGAAGGGAGGCTATGGCTACACCTTC	CASSPKGGYGYTF
NA	TRBV12-5	NA	TRBJ2-7	TGTGCTAGTGGTTTACAGGTGTCCTCCGGGGAGCAGTACTTC	CASGLQVSSGEQYF
NA	TRBV7-3	NA	TRBJ1-1	TGTGCCAGCAGCTTGGGGGGGCACACTGAAGCTTTCTTT	CASSLGGHTEAFF
NA	TRBV6-1	NA	TRBJ1-2	TGTGCCGCCTATCTAGTTGTCTATGGCTACACCTTC	CAAYLVVYGYTF
NA	TRBV28	NA	TRBJ2-2	TGTGCCAGCAGTTTGGAAGGGGCCGGGGAGCTGTTTTTT	CASSLEGAGELFF
NA	TRBV6-6	TRBD1	TRBJ2-5	TGTGCCGCTAGAGACAGGGCTCAAGAGACCCAGTACTTC	CAARDRAQETQYF
once	TRBV5-6	NA	TRBJ1-2	TGTGCCAGCAGCTTGGTCGGGGGAGCTAACTATGGCTACACCTTC	CASSLVGGANYGYTF
NA	TRBV25-1	TRBD2	TRBJ2-3	TGTGCCAGCAGCGGGGGACTAGCGGGGGTCACAGATACGCAGTATTTT	CASSGGLAGVTDTQYF
NA	TRBV6-5	TRBD1	TRBJ2-7	TGTGCCAGCAGTTACACTGGGACAGGGCGGTACGAGCAGTACTTC	CASSYTGTGRYEQYF
NA	TRBV5-4	NA	TRBJ1-5	TGTGCCAGCAGCCGAGAGAATCAGCCCCAGCATTTT	CASSRENQPQHF
NA	TRBV4-3	TRBD2	TRBJ2-3	TGCGCCAGCAGCCTAGTAGCGGGAGGGCCAGATACGCAGTATTTT	CASSLVAGGPDTQYF
NA	TRBV7-7	TRBD2	TRBJ2-2	TGTGCTAGCAGCCTGGGCACTAGCGGGAGCATCGGGGAGCTGTTTTTT	CASSLGTSGSIGELFF
NA	TRBV5-1	NA	TRBJ2-5	TGCGCCAGCAGCTTGGCCTTAGCGCTACAAGAGACCCAGTACTTC	CASSLALALQETQYF